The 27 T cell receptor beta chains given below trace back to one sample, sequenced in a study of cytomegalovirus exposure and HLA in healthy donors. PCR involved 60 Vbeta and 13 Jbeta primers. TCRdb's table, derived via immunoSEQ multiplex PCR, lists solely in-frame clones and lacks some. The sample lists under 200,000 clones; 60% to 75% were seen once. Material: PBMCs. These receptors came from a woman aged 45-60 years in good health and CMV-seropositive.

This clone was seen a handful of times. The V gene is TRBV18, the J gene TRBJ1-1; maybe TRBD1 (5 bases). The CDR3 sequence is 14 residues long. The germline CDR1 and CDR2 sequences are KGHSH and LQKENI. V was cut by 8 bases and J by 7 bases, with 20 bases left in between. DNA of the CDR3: TGTGCCAGCAAAACACTAGCCCCTCAGGGTGAAGCTTTCTTT. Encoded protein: CASKTLAPQGEAFF.

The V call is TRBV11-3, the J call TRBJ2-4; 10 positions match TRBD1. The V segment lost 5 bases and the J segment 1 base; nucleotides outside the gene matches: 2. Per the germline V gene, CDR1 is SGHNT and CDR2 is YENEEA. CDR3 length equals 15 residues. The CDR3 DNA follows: TGTGCCAGCAGCCGGGGACAGGGGGCCAAAAACATTCAGTACTTC. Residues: CASSRGQGAKNIQYF.

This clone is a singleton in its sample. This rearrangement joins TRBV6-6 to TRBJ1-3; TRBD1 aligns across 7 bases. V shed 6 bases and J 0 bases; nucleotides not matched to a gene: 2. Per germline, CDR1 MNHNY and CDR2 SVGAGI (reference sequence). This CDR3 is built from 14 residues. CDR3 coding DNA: TGTGCCAGCAGACCAGGGGGCTCTGGAAACACCATATATTTT. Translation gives CASRPGGSGNTIYF.

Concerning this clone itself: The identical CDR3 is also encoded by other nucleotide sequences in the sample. Written as DNA, the CDR3 is TGTGCCAGCAGCTTAATGGGGGGAGGCAACTATGGCTACACCTTC. This gives the protein CASSLMGGGNYGYTF. V and J are TRBV7-3 and TRBJ1-2; D might be TRBD1 (5 bases). There are 15 residues in the CDR3. The V gene lost 1 base and the J gene lost 2 bases, with 11 bases spanning the gap. Germline V gene data show CDR1 as SGHTA and CDR2 as FQGTGA. Full variable domain (missing parts from reference TRBV7-3 and TRBJ1-2): GAGVSQTPSNKVTEKGKYVELRCDPISGHTALYWYRQSLGQGPEFLIYFQGTGAADDSGLPNDRFFAVRPEGSVSTLKIQRTERGDSAVYLCASSLMGGGNYGYTFGSGTRLTVV.

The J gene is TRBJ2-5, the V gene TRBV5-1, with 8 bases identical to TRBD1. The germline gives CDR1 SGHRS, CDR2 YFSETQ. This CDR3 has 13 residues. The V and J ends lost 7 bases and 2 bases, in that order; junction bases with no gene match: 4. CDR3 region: CASGTGGQETQYF. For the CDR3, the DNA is TGCGCCAGCGGGACAGGAGGACAAGAGACCCAGTACTTC.

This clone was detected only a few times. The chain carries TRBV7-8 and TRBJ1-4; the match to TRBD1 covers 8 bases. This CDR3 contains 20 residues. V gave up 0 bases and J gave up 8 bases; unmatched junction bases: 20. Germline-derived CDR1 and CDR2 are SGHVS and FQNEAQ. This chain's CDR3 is CASSLARSGQAGNPGEKLFF. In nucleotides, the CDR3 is TGTGCCAGCAGCTTAGCAAGATCGGGACAGGCGGGGAACCCGGGAGAAAAACTGTTTTTT.

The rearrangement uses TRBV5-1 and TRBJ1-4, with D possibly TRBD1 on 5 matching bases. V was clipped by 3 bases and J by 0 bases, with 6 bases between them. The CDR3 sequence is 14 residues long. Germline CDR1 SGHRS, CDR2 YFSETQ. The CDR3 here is CASSSTATNEKLFF. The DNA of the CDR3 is TGCGCCAGCAGCTCGACAGCAACTAATGAAAAACTGTTTTTT.

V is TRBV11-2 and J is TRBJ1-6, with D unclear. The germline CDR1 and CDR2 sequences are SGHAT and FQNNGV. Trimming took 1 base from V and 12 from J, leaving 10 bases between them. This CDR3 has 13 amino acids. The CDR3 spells CASSLAPPGPLHF. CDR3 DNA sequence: TGTGCCAGCAGCTTAGCCCCCCCGGGACCCCTCCACTTT.

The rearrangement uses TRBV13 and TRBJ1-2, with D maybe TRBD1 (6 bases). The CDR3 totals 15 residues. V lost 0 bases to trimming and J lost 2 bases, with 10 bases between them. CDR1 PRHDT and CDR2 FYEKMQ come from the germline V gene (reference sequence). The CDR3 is CASSLGRTVNYGYTF. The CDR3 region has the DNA TGTGCCAGCAGCTTAGGCCGGACAGTGAACTATGGCTACACCTTC.

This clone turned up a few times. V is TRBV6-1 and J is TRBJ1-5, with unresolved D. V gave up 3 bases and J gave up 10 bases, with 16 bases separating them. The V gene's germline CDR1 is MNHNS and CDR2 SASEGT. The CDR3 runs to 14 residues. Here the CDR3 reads CASSERQIISPQHF. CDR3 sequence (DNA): TGTGCCAGCAGTGAGAGGCAGATTATCAGTCCCCAGCATTTT.

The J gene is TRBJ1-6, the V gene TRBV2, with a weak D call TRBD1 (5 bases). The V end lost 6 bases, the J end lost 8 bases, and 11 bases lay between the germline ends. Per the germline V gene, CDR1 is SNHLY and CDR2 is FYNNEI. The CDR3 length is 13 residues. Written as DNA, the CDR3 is TGTGCCAGCAGCCCTTCCAGGGATTCACCCCTCCACTTT. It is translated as CASSPSRDSPLHF.

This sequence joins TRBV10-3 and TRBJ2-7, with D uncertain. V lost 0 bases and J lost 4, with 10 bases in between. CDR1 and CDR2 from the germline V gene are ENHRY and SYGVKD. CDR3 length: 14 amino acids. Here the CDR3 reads CAISESAQSYEQYF. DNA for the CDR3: TGTGCCATCAGTGAGTCGGCCCAGTCTTACGAGCAGTACTTC.

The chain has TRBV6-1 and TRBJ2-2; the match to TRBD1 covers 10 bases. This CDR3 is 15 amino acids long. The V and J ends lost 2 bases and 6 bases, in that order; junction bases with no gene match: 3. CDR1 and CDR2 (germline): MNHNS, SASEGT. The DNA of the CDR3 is TGTGCCAGCAGTGAAATTGGGACAGGGGCCGGGGAGCTGTTTTTT. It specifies CASSEIGTGAGELFF.

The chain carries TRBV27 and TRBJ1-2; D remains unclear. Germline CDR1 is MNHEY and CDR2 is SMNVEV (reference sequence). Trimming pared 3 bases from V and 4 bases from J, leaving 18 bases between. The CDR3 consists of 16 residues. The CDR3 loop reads CASSFTLAWGVYGYTF. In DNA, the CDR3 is TGTGCCAGCAGTTTTACCCTGGCCTGGGGAGTCTATGGCTACACCTTC.

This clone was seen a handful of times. The CDR3 protein is CASSLGVGGASNYGYTF. In DNA form, the CDR3 reads TGTGCCAGCAGCTTGGGAGTAGGGGGCGCGTCTAACTATGGCTACACCTTC. The chain carries TRBV5-6 and TRBJ1-2; 7 bases fit TRBD1. The CDR3 has 17 residues. The germline V gene has CDR1 SGHDT and CDR2 YYEEEE. V was pared by 0 bases and J by 0 bases, with 8 bases of the junction left unmatched.

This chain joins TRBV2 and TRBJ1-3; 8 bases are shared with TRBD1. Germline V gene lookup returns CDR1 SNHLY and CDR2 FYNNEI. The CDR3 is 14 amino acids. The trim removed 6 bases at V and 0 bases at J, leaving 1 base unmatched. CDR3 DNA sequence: TGTGCCAGCAGAACAGGGGGCTCTGGAAACACCATATATTTT. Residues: CASRTGGSGNTIYF.

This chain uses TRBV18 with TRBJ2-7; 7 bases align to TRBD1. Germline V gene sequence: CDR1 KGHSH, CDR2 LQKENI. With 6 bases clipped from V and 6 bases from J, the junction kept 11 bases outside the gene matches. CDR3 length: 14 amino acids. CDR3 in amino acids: CASSVQGLSFEQYF. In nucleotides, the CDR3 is TGTGCCAGCTCGGTACAGGGGCTATCATTCGAGCAGTACTTC.

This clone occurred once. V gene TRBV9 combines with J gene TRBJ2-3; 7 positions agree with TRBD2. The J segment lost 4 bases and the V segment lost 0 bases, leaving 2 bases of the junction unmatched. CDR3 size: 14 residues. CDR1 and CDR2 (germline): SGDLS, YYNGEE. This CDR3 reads CASSVDLAADTQYF. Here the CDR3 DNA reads TGTGCCAGCAGCGTAGACCTAGCGGCAGATACGCAGTATTTT.

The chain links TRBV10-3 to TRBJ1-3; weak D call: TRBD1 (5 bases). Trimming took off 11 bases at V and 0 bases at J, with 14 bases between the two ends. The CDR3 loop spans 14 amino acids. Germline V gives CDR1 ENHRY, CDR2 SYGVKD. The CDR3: CASRPGDSGNTIYF. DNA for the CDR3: TGTGCCTCCCGCCCGGGGGACTCTGGAAACACCATATATTTT.

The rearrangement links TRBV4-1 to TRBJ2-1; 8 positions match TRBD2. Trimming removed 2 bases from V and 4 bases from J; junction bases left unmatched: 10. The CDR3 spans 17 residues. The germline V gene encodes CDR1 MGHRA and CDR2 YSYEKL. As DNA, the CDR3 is TGCGCCAGCAGCCAACTGATACTAGCGGAGCTGTACAATGAGCAGTTCTTC. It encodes CASSQLILAELYNEQFF.

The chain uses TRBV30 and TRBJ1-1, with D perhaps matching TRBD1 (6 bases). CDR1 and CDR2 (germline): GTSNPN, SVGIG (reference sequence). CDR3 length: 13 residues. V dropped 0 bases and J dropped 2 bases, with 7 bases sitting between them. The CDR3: CAWSVQGNTEAFF. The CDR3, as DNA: TGTGCCTGGAGTGTACAGGGTAACACTGAAGCTTTCTTT.

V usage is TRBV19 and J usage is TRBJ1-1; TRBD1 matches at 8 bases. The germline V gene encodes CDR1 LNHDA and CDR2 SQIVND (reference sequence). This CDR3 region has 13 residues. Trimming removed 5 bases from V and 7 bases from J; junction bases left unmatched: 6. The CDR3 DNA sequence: TGTGCCAGTAGTGTGGACAGGGAGGTTGAAGCTTTCTTT. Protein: CASSVDREVEAFF.

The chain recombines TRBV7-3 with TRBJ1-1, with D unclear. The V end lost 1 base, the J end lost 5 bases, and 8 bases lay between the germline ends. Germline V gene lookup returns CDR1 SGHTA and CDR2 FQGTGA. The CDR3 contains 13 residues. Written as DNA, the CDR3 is TGTGCCAGCAGCTTAAACGGTTGGACTGAAGCTTTCTTT. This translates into CASSLNGWTEAFF.

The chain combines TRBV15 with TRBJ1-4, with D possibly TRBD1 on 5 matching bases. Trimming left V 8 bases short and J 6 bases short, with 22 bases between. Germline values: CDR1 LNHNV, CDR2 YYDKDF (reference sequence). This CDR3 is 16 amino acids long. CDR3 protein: CATGRGTLGNHEKLFF. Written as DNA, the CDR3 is TGTGCCACCGGGAGGGGCACATTGGGGAATCATGAAAAACTGTTTTTT.

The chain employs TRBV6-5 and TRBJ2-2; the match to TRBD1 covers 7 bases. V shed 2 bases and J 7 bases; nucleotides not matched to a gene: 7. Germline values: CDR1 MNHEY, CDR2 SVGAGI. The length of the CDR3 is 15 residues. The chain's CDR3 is CASSYGLGGSGELFF. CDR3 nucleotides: TGTGCCAGCAGTTACGGTCTAGGGGGCAGCGGGGAGCTGTTTTTT.

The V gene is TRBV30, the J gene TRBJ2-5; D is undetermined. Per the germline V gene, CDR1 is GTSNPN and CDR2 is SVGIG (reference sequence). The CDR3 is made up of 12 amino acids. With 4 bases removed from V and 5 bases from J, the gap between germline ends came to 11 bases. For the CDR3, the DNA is TGTGCCTGGATCGGGTACGGCGAGACCCAGTACTTC. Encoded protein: CAWIGYGETQYF.

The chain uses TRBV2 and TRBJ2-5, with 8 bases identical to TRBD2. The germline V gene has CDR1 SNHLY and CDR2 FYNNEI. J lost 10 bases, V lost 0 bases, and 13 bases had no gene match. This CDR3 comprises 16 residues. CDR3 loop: CASSEATGGKFGDQYF. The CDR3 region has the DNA TGTGCCAGCAGTGAAGCGACGGGGGGGAAGTTTGGGGACCAGTACTTC.